This T cell receptor (beta chain) was found in a study of patients and donors after allogeneic stem cell transplantation. The CDR3 extends over 15 amino acids. Trimming stripped 1 base from V and 3 bases from J, with 13 bases between. Germline lookup yields CDR1 SGHTA and CDR2 FQGTGA. A single record per CDR3 protein comes from TCRdb applying MiXCR to the RT-PCR reads. The table shows about 960,000 distinct CDR3 sequences, with about 20% occurring only once. Only a few counts were recorded for this clonotype. Sample: blood, either unsorted or a sorted T cell fraction (not recorded which). The clonotype originates from a human donor who was either an allogeneic HSCT recipient or a stem cell or donor lymphocyte infusion donor (not recorded which). It is not recorded whose cells these are; they may come from a transplant donor. The J gene is TRBJ2-7, the V gene TRBV7-3; possibly TRBD1 for D (5 bases). The DNA for the CDR3 is TGTGCCAGCAGCTTAATGGCTGGGGCTAACTACGAGCAGTACTTC. Protein: CASSLMAGANYEQYF.